This TCR beta chain originates from a study of blood T cell repertoires in COVID-19. Study-level background: In each case, the material was cDNA or gDNA derived from T cells, B-cell-depleted T cells, or PBMCs.

Authors' processing steps: Nucleated cell number was recorded as an estimate derived from reference gene primer amplification. Libraries were prepared by immunoSEQ multiplex PCR; TCRdb keeps only in-frame clonotypes and omits some of them. V and J calls and clone size are given by that table; D and trimming were obtained from the DNA. Among tens of thousands of clones, 81% were seen once, and the ten largest hold 25% to 30%. With 6 bases clipped from V and 6 bases from J, the junction kept 13 bases outside the gene matches. CDR3 length: 18 residues. Germline lookup yields CDR1 SSHAT and CDR2 FNYEAQ (reference sequence).

Sequencing was done on a sample of peripheral blood. The source is a man older than 75 with active or convalescent COVID-19. This chain connects TRBV7-7 to TRBJ2-1; the match to TRBD2 covers 14 bases. CDR3 sequence (DNA): TGTGCCAGCAGTCCAGATACACCCGGACTAGCGGGGGGCAATGAGCAGTTCTTC. As protein: CASSPDTPGLAGGNEQFF.